This TCR beta chain derives from a study of T cell repertoires in cytomegalovirus infection. On the study more broadly: Based on public TCR beta signatures, there were indications of CMV infection and of a matching HLA type.

This clonotype was seen at least ten times. TCRdb passed the reads through MiXCR, listing each CDR3 protein once. The sample records 310,000 or so distinct CDR3 sequences, 9.6% being singletons. This clonotype was sampled from a human donor in good health (CMV status not recorded). Some clones in this sample may be carry-over from other donors' samples. Sequencing was carried out using PBMCs.

CDR3: CASSLVSTSGNTIYF. Here the CDR3 DNA reads TGTGCCAGCAGCTTAGTGAGCACCTCTGGAAACACCATATATTTT. The gene calls are TRBV7-2 and TRBJ1-3, with D unresolved. Germline assignment: CDR1 SGHTA and CDR2 FQGNSA. Trimming left V 1 base short and J 0 bases short, with 7 bases between. This CDR3 has 15 residues.